This T cell receptor beta chain is drawn from a study of blood T cell repertoires in COVID-19. Study overall: Samples of COVID-19 (acute and convalescent) were obtained from the United States, Italy and Spain.

V lost 5 bases and J lost 1; bases outside the gene matches: 2. The CDR3 has 14 residues. Per the germline V gene, CDR1 is MNHEY and CDR2 is SMNVEV (reference sequence). Those enrolled, adults aged roughly 18 to 95 years, came from roughly 22 US areas. Cohorts were assigned according to the clinical history that participants reported. Data came from immunoSEQ multiplex PCR; TCRdb stores just in-frame clones and leaves some out. The repertoire has some 460,000 clones, roughly 87% of them found once; the top ten carry approximately 2%. The genes are TRBV27 and TRBJ1-5, with TRBD1 identical over 7 bases. Material for sequencing was PBMCs or T cells enriched from blood (not recorded which). This receptor was obtained from a young woman with acute COVID-19. The CDR3 region has the DNA TGTGCCAGCAGTCCAGGGGGAAGCAATCAGCCCCAGCATTTT. It codes for CASSPGGSNQPQHF.